Each of the 29 T cell receptor beta chains below was sequenced from the same sample in a study of T cells in Graves' hyperthyroidism and ophthalmopathy (dated by TCRdb to the late 2010s). Library prep was done by multiplex PCR. Sequencing was performed on an Illumina HiSeq 2000. Amplification of TCR beta CDR3 regions was carried out from RNA transcripts. A first-round RT-PCR of the TCR CDR3 used the HTBI primer set with the Qiagen OneStep RT-PCR kit. TCRdb reprocessed the public reads (quality trimming at Q25 with fastp, clone calling with MiXCR) and kept in-frame beta chains. Rows matching on CDR3 protein sequence are summarized as one entry with the most common DNA and genes. Recorded for this sample are over 350,000 distinct CDR3 sequences; over 13% of them occurred a single time. The ten biggest clones cover around 27% of the sample. Sequencing input: blood. These TCRs come from a man in his fifties or sixties with Graves' ophthalmopathy.

This clonotype has more than one count but fewer than ten. This chain uses TRBV18 with TRBJ1-2; 8 positions match TRBD1. This CDR3 spans 16 amino acids. J gave up 4 bases and V 5 bases, and 12 bases lay outside the gene matches. Germline-derived CDR1 and CDR2 are KGHSH and LQKENI. DNA for the CDR3: TGTGCCAGCTCATTCGGACAGGGTGATTCGAGCTATGGCTACACCTTC. Translation gives CASSFGQGDSSYGYTF.

This clonotype was observed at least ten times. V usage is TRBV5-1 and J usage is TRBJ1-1; D remains unclear. The CDR3 has 15 residues. Germline assignment: CDR1 SGHRS and CDR2 YFSETQ. Trimming cost V 0 bases and J 0 bases, with 9 bases left between them. CDR3 residues: CASSLDGAMNTEAFF. The CDR3 bases are TGCGCCAGCAGCTTGGATGGCGCGATGAACACTGAAGCTTTCTTT.

The chain has TRBV19 and TRBJ2-1; tentatively, D is TRBD2 (6 bases). Trimming shortened V by 3 bases and J by 0 bases, and 12 bases separated the two germline ends. Germline V gives CDR1 LNHDA, CDR2 SQIVND (reference sequence). The CDR3 loop spans 16 amino acids. CDR3 nucleotides: TGTGCCAGTAGTATCGTGGGAGGTTCCTCCTACAATGAGCAGTTCTTC. Its translation: CASSIVGGSSYNEQFF.

This clonotype was found a few times. A junction boundary mismatches the germline segment, possibly from a read error. DNA for the CDR3: TGTGCCAGCAGCGTCCAAGGGACCCAGTACTTC. It translates to CASSVQGTQYF. This chain connects TRBV7-9 to TRBJ2-5; D not certain. CDR1 is SEHNR, CDR2 FQNEAQ, per germline (reference sequence). There are 11 residues in the CDR3.

This clonotype has a count of ten or more. The J gene is TRBJ2-7, the V gene TRBV4-1, with D maybe TRBD2 (6 bases). The germline gives CDR1 MGHRA, CDR2 YSYEKL. CDR3 length equals 19 residues. Trimming removed 4 bases at V and 2 bases at J, with 27 bases between. CDR3 in amino acids: CASSRRLGDEATLTYEQYF. The CDR3 nucleotides read TGCGCCAGCAGCCGCCGACTAGGGGATGAGGCAACCCTTACCTACGAGCAGTACTTC.

This clonotype was seen at least ten times. This chain connects TRBV5-1 to TRBJ1-2, with 10 bases identical to TRBD1. Unmatched junction bases numbered 4, after V lost 4 bases and J lost 4 bases. The CDR3 extends over 14 amino acids. Per the germline V gene, CDR1 is SGHRS and CDR2 is YFSETQ. The CDR3 region is CASSMGQGTYGYTF. CDR3 DNA sequence: TGCGCCAGCAGCATGGGACAGGGGACCTATGGCTACACCTTC.

This clonotype was recorded only once. The chain is built from TRBV5-6 and TRBJ2-3; either TRBD1 or TRBD2 may fit D (6 bases each). This CDR3 region has 16 residues. Germline V gene lookup returns CDR1 SGHDT and CDR2 YYEEEE. Between the trimmed V and J ends, which lost 4 bases and 5 bases, there was a span of 20 bases. The CDR3 loop is CASSLGAGTSGDTQYF. The CDR3 DNA sequence: TGTGCCAGCAGCCTGGGGGCGGGAACCTCGGGAGATACGCAGTATTTT.

V usage is TRBV28 and J usage is TRBJ1-2, with D possibly TRBD1 on 6 matching bases. Germline V gives CDR1 MDHEN, CDR2 SYDVKM. The CDR3 is made up of 12 amino acids. V was pared by 11 bases and J by 4 bases, with 14 bases between. The DNA for the CDR3 is TGTGCCGGTGGGGGGCGCGTCTATGGCTACACCTTC. Translating gives CAGGGRVYGYTF.

This clonotype has a count of ten or more. The CDR3 loop reads CASSLLLNNYGYTF. The CDR3 DNA reads TGTGCCAGCAGCTTACTGTTGAATAACTATGGCTACACCTTC. The gene calls are TRBV13 and TRBJ1-2, with D unclear. V was clipped by 2 bases and J by 1 base, with 8 bases between them. The germline gives CDR1 PRHDT, CDR2 FYEKMQ (reference sequence). The CDR3 length is 14 residues.

This clonotype showed up just a few times. A read error is possible here, since a much larger clone lies one base away. The rearrangement joins TRBV2 to TRBJ2-7; D gene unclear. Trimming pared 4 bases from V and 5 bases from J, leaving 3 bases between. CDR1 is SNHLY and CDR2 is FYNNEI in the germline V gene. CDR3 length equals 10 residues. CDR3 coding DNA: TGTGCCAGCAGTGCCGACGAGCAGTACTTC. Protein: CASSADEQYF.

This rearrangement joins TRBV20-1 to TRBJ2-5, with D possibly being TRBD1 (6 bases). This CDR3 region has 13 residues. Trimming left V 3 bases short and J 3 bases short, with 11 bases between. Looked up from germline, CDR1 is DFQATT and CDR2 is SNEGSKA (reference sequence). DNA of the CDR3: TGCAGTGCTAGGCCCAGGGGCAAAGAGACCCAGTACTTC. It is translated as CSARPRGKETQYF.

This clonotype has at least ten counts. This chain joins TRBV20-1 and TRBJ1-2; 7 positions match TRBD1. CDR1 DFQATT and CDR2 SNEGSKA come from the germline V gene (reference sequence). V shed 6 bases, J shed 2 bases, and the junction held 6 bases outside the gene matches. CDR3 length: 13 amino acids. The CDR3 region is CSAQRGQNYGYTF. In DNA form, the CDR3 reads TGCAGTGCCCAAAGGGGACAGAACTATGGCTACACCTTC.

This clonotype was picked up many times. At one of its ends the junction is not consistent with the germline gene, which may arise from a read error. This sequence joins TRBV11-3 and TRBJ1-1, with D unresolved. Germline assignment: CDR1 SGHNT and CDR2 YENEEA. This CDR3 spans 15 amino acids. The CDR3, as DNA: TGTGCCAGCAGCCTAGAGGAGAGGATGGACACTGAAGCTTTCTTT. Protein product: CASSLEERMDTEAFF.

This clonotype was detected many times. The gene calls are TRBV12-3 or TRBV12-4 and TRBJ2-7, with 16 bases identical to TRBD2. The CDR3 length is 17 residues. With V trimmed by 5 bases and J by 0 bases, 4 bases remained unmatched. CDR3 nucleotides: TGTGCCAGCAGTACGGGACTAGCGGGAGGGCTCTCCTACGAGCAGTACTTC. It specifies CASSTGLAGGLSYEQYF.

Of note for this clonotype: This may be a read error: a much more frequent sequence differs by one nucleotide. V gene TRBV2 combines with J gene TRBJ2-5; 7 bases match TRBD1. This CDR3 comprises 15 residues. The J segment lost 4 bases and the V segment lost 7 bases, leaving 12 bases of the junction unmatched. CDR1 SNHLY and CDR2 FYNNEI come from the germline V gene. Here the CDR3 DNA reads TGTGCCAGCAACAGGGGTGAGCATCAACTAGAGACCCAGTACTTC. This sequence encodes CASNRGEHQLETQYF.

Concerning this clonotype itself: Since a much larger clone is just one base distant, this may be a read error. Without the conserved terminal phenylalanine or tryptophan, this CDR3 likely stems from a read error. The chain employs TRBV11-2 and TRBJ1-1; unclear D gene. This CDR3 has 14 residues. Germline lookup yields CDR1 SGHAT and CDR2 FQNNGV. V was cut by 0 bases and J by 0 bases, with 5 bases left in between. The CDR3 sequence is CASSLEWMNTEAFS. Here the CDR3 DNA reads TGTGCCAGCAGCTTAGAGTGGATGAACACTGAAGCTTTCTCT.

The rearrangement links TRBV6-6 to TRBJ2-6; a possible D gene is TRBD1 (5 bases). Trimming removed 2 bases at V and 0 bases at J, with 14 bases between. This CDR3 contains 18 residues. Germline CDR1 is MNHNY and CDR2 is SVGAGI (reference sequence). CDR3 coding DNA: TGTGCCAGCAGTTACGGTGTCAGGGCGATCTCTGGGGCCAACGTCCTGACTTTC. Protein: CASSYGVRAISGANVLTF.

This clonotype was observed many times. This chain joins TRBV6-1 and TRBJ2-7; TRBD2 might be the D (6 bases). Trimming removed 8 bases at V and 0 bases at J, with 20 bases between. The CDR3 length is 16 residues. CDR1 MNHNS and CDR2 SASEGT come from the germline V gene. The DNA for the CDR3 is TGTGCCAGCCGGAAGGGGTTAGCGGCTAGCTCCTACGAGCAGTACTTC. Translation gives CASRKGLAASSYEQYF.

This clonotype was seen a few times. This chain joins TRBV7-9 and TRBJ2-3; TRBD2 matches 9 bases. CDR3 length equals 17 residues. Germline V gene sequence: CDR1 SEHNR, CDR2 FQNEAQ (reference sequence). The ends lost 1 base at V and 0 bases at J; junction bases unmatched: 5. The DNA of the CDR3 is TGTGCCAGCAGCTTAGTTAGCGGGAGCGCTAGCACAGATACGCAGTATTTT. Its protein is CASSLVSGSASTDTQYF.

This clonotype occurred a few times. The rearrangement uses TRBV19 and TRBJ2-5, with 7 bases lining up with TRBD1. V dropped 3 bases and J dropped 5; count of bases not matched to a gene: 12. Germline CDR1 is LNHDA and CDR2 is SQIVND (reference sequence). The CDR3 totals 16 residues. The CDR3 here is CASSMTGTDVLETQYF. The CDR3 bases are TGTGCCAGTAGTATGACCGGGACAGACGTTTTGGAGACCCAGTACTTC.

This clonotype was seen repeatedly, ten times or more. This chain joins TRBV5-1 and TRBJ2-5; possibly TRBD1 or TRBD2 for D (5 bases each). Trimming took 4 bases from V and 5 from J, leaving 12 bases between them. The CDR3 totals 13 residues. Germline V CDR1 and CDR2: SGHRS, YFSETQ. The CDR3 nucleotides are TGCGCCAGCAGCAGGGGAGTGGGCGAGACCCAGTACTTC. As protein: CASSRGVGETQYF.

This clonotype occurred a few times. V usage is TRBV20-1 and J usage is TRBJ2-2; a weak D match, TRBD1 (5 bases). The CDR3 length is 15 residues. Germline CDR1 DFQATT, CDR2 SNEGSKA (reference sequence). The V and J ends lost 2 bases and 3 bases respectively, with 13 bases between them. In DNA, the CDR3 is TGCAGTGCTAGAAGGGGTGCAGGGTACACCGGGGAGCTGTTTTTT. It specifies CSARRGAGYTGELFF.

A note on this clonotype: A much larger clone is a single base away; this may be a read error. Since no conserved phenylalanine or tryptophan closes the CDR3, a read error is the likely cause. The DNA of the CDR3 is TGCGCCAGCAGAAGACTAGCGGGGGATCCCACTGGAAACACAGATACGCAGTATCTT. Translation gives CASRRLAGDPTGNTDTQYL. The chain has TRBV10-2 and TRBJ2-3; 12 nucleotides match TRBD2. CDR1 and CDR2 from the germline V gene are WSHSY and SAAADI. Trimming removed 6 bases from V and 2 bases from J; junction bases left unmatched: 15. This CDR3 contains 19 residues.

The CDR3 sequence is CASSEAAVSSTDTQYF. For the CDR3, the DNA is TGTGCCAGCAGTGAAGCGGCGGTATCTAGCACAGATACGCAGTATTTT. V gene TRBV6-1 combines with J gene TRBJ2-3; no clear D gene. CDR3 size: 16 residues. CDR1 is MNHNS and CDR2 is SASEGT in the germline V gene. Trimming stripped 0 bases from V and 0 bases from J, with 10 bases between.

The gene calls are TRBV5-1 and TRBJ2-7; D possibly corresponds to TRBD1 (6 bases). V dropped 3 bases and J dropped 4 bases, with 14 bases sitting between them. Per germline, CDR1 SGHRS and CDR2 YFSETQ. The CDR3 contains 14 residues. The CDR3 region is CASSSHRARYEQYF. The CDR3 DNA reads as TGCGCCAGCAGCTCCCACAGGGCTCGGTACGAGCAGTACTTC.

This clonotype was counted only a few times. The chain recombines TRBV27 with TRBJ1-1, with D uncertain. Germline V lookup: CDR1 MNHEY, CDR2 SMNVEV (reference sequence). The CDR3 has 16 residues. The V gene lost 5 bases and the J gene lost 4 bases, with 20 bases spanning the gap. CDR3 DNA sequence: TGTGCCAGCAGTCTCCCGAAATACGGACGGGGCACTGAAGCTTTCTTT. Protein sequence: CASSLPKYGRGTEAFF.

This clonotype was observed many times. The chain carries TRBV11-2 and TRBJ2-1; tentative D call: TRBD2 (6 bases). Trimming removed 2 bases from V and 10 bases from J, with 15 bases in between. CDR3 size: 14 residues. The germline CDR1 and CDR2 sequences are SGHAT and FQNNGV. The CDR3 here is CASSLQVGAGEQFF. The CDR3 nucleotides read TGTGCCAGCAGCTTACAGGTTGGGGCGGGGGAGCAGTTCTTC.

This clonotype was counted at least ten times. The rearrangement joins TRBV10-2 to TRBJ2-7, with D hard to call. V was pared by 4 bases and J by 2 bases, with 3 bases between. Germline V CDR1 and CDR2: WSHSY, SAAADI. This CDR3 spans 11 amino acids. The CDR3 spells CASSATYEQYF. The CDR3 DNA sequence: TGCGCCAGCAGTGCCACCTACGAGCAGTACTTC.

This clonotype was counted at least ten times. The rearrangement links TRBV2 to TRBJ2-7, with D unresolved. Germline V gene lookup returns CDR1 SNHLY and CDR2 FYNNEI. The germline V and J ends were trimmed by 4 bases and 0 bases, with 10 bases remaining between them. The CDR3 sequence is 14 residues long. CDR3 in DNA: TGTGCCAGCAGTGTCGACTCCTTCTCCTACGAGCAGTACTTC. Translating gives CASSVDSFSYEQYF.